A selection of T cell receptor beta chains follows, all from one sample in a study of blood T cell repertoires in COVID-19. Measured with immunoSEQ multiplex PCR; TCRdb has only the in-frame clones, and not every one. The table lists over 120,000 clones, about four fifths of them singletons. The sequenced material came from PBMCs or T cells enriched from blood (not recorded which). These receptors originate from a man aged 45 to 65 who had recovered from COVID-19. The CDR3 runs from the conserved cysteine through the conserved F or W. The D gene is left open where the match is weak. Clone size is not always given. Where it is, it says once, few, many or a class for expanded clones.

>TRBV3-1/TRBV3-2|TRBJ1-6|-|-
TGTGCCAGCAGCCAAAACACAGGGAAATCAAGCTCCTATAATTCACCCCTCCACTTT
CASSQNTGKSSSYNSPLHF
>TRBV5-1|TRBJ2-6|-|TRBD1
TGCGCCAGCAGTTTTGACAGGGGGAGGGTTGGGGCCAACGTCCTGACTTTC
CASSFDRGRVGANVLTF
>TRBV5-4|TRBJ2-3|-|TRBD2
TGTGCCAGCAGCTTGGATTTAGCGGGAGGGCCAGATACGCAGTATTTT
CASSLDLAGGPDTQYF
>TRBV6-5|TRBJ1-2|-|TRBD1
TGTGCCAGCAGTTATTGGGCAGGGGGCGGCTATGGCTACACCTTC
CASSYWAGGGYGYTF
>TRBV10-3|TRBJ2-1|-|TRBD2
TGTGCCATCAGTGAGGTCCGGGGGGGGTCTAATGAGCAGTTCTTC
CAISEVRGGSNEQFF
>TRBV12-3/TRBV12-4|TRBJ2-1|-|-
TGTGCCAGCAGTCCGACTGTCCTCTGGGAGCAGTTCTTC
CASSPTVLWEQFF
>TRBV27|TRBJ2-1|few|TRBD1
TGTGCCAGCAGTCACGGGACAGACAATGAGCAGTTCTTC
CASSHGTDNEQFF
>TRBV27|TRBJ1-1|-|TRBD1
TGTGCCAGCAGCCCGCGACAGGGGACGAACACTGAAGCTTTCTTT
CASSPRQGTNTEAFF
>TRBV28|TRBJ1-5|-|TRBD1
TGTGCCAGCAGAGCCACAGGGGGAAGCAATCAGCCCCAGCATTTT
CASRATGGSNQPQHF
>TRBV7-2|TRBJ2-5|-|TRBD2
TGTGCCAGCAGCCTCCGACAGAGCGGGGTTAGCGACTTC
CASSLRQSGVSDF
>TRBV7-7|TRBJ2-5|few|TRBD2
TGTGCTAGCAGCTTAGGGGCGGGGGGGCAAGAGACCCAGTACTTC
CASSLGAGGQETQYF
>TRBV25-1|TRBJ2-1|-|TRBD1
TGTGCCAGCAGTGGTGCCGGGACAGGGTGGGATGAGCAGTTCTTC
CASSGAGTGWDEQFF
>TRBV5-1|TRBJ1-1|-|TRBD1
TGCGCCAGCAGCAGCGGGACAGGGAAAGCTGAAGCTTTCTTT
CASSSGTGKAEAFF
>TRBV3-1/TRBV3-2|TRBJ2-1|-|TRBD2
TGTGCCAGCAGCCAGGCGGGGGGGCTCGGTGAGCAGTTCTTC
CASSQAGGLGEQFF
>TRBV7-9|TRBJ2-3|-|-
TGTGCCAGCGGGGGGGCGTCAGATACGCAGTATTTT
CASGGASDTQYF
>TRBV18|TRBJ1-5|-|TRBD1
TGTGCCAGCTCACCAGGTACGACAGGGGCCAATCAGCCCCAGCATTTT
CASSPGTTGANQPQHF
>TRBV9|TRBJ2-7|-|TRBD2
TGTGCCAGCAGCACGACTAGCGGGGGGATACAAGAGCAGTACTTC
CASSTTSGGIQEQYF
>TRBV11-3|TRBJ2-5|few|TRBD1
TGTGCCAGCAGCTTAGATAGGGACAGGGGTATTTCCCAAGAGACCCAGTACTTC
CASSLDRDRGISQETQYF
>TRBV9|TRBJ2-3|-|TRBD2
TGTGCCAGCAGCGTCGAGGATCGGGGGGGCCTCACAGATACGCAGTATTTT
CASSVEDRGGLTDTQYF
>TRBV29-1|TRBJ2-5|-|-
TGCAGCGTTGTTGCAGTGGAAGAGACCCAGTACTTC
CSVVAVEETQYF
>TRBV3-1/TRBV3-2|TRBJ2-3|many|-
TGTGCCAGCAGACCCGGGGGTCGCATCGGTACGCAGTATTTT
CASRPGGRIGTQYF
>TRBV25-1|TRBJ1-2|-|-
TGTGCCAGCAGTGAAGTGGGAGCTAACTATGGCTACACCTTC
CASSEVGANYGYTF
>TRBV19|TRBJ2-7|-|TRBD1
TGTGCCAGTAGTTCGGGACAGGGGGTCACCTACGAGCAGTACTTC
CASSSGQGVTYEQYF
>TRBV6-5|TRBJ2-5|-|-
TGTGCCAGCAGTTACTCCGGGACACTAGTCCAAGAGACCCAGTACTTC
CASSYSGTLVQETQYF
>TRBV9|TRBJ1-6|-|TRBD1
TGTGCCAGCAGCGTAGGGGACAGGTTGGGTAATTCACCCCTCCACTTT
CASSVGDRLGNSPLHF
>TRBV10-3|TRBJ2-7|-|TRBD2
TGTGCCATCAGTGAGCAGCCAGGGAGGGACTACGAGCAGTACTTC
CAISEQPGRDYEQYF
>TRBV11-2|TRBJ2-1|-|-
TGTGCCAGCAGCTTGACACCCCCTTTGGACAATGAGCAGTTCTTC
CASSLTPPLDNEQFF
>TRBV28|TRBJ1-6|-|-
TGTGCCAGCAGTTTACCAGGGTTCGTGTCACCCCTCCACTTT
CASSLPGFVSPLHF
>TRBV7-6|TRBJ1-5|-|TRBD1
TGTGCCAGCAGCCCATCGACAGGGGCGCCCCAGCCCCAGCATTTT
CASSPSTGAPQPQHF
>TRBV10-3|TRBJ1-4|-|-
TGTGCCATCAGTGGATCGGGTGAGGCCCGCAATGAAAAACTGTTTTTT
CAISGSGEARNEKLFF
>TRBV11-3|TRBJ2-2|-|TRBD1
TGTGCCAGCACCAACAGGGGCGGCACCGGGGAGCTGTTTTTT
CASTNRGGTGELFF
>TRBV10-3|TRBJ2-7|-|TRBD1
TGTGCCATCAGTGAGTCCGGGACAGGGGTCCCCTACGAGCAGTACTTC
CAISESGTGVPYEQYF
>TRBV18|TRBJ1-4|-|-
TGTGCCAGCTCACCAGACTCGGGTGGTAATGAAAAACTGTTTTTT
CASSPDSGGNEKLFF
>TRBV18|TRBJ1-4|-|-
TGTGCCAGCTCACCAGGGACTCTGGGCGAAAAACTGTTTTTT
CASSPGTLGEKLFF
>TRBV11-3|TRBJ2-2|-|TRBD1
TGTGCCAGCAGCCAGGGGGCAGCGAACACCGGGGAGCTGTTTTTT
CASSQGAANTGELFF
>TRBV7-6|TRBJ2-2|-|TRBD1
TGTGCCAGCAGGCAGACAGGGGAGGCCGGGGAGCTGTTTTTT
CASRQTGEAGELFF
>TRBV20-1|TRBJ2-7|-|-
TGCAGTGCCCCCGGGGATTACGAGCAGTACTTC
CSAPGDYEQYF
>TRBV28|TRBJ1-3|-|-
TGTGCCAGCGGACGGGACTCAGCTGGAAACACCATATATTTT
CASGRDSAGNTIYF
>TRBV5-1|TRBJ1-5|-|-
TGCGCCAGCAGCTTGGCGGGGAAGGATCAGCCCCAGCATTTT
CASSLAGKDQPQHF
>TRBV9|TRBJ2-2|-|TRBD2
TGTGCCAGCAGCGTATTCAGTAGCGGGGGTGGCACCGGGGAGCTGTTTTTT
CASSVFSSGGGTGELFF